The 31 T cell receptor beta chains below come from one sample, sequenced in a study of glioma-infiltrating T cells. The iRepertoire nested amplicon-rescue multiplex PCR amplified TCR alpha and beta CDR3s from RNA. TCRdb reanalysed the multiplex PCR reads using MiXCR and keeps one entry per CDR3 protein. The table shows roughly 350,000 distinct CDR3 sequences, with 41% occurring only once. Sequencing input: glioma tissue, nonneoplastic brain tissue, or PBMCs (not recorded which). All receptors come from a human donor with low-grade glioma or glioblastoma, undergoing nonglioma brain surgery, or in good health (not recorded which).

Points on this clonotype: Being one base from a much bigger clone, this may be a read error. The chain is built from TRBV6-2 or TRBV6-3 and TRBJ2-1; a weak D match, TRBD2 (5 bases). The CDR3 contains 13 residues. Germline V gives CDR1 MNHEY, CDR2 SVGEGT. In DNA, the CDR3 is TGTGCCAGCAGTTATGGACCCGCGGGCGTCCAGTCCTTC. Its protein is CASSYGPAGVQSF.

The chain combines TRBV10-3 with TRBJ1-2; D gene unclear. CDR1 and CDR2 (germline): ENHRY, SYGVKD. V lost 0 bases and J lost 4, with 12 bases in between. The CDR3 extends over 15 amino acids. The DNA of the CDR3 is TGTGCCATCAGTGAGTCTAACAAAAAAGGCTATGGCTACACCTTC. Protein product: CAISESNKKGYGYTF.

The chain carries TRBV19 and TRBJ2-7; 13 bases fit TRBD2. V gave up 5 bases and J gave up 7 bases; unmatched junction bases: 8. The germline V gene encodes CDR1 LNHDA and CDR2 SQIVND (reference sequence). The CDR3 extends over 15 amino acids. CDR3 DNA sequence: TGTGCCAGTAGTCCACGACCGGGACTAGCGGGGGAGCAGTACTTC. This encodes CASSPRPGLAGEQYF.

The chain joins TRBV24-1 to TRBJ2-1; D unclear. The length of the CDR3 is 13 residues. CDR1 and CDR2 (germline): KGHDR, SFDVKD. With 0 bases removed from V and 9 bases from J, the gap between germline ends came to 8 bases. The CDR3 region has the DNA TGTGCCACCAGTGATTTGTATGGCCCTGAGCAGTTCTTC. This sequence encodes CATSDLYGPEQFF.

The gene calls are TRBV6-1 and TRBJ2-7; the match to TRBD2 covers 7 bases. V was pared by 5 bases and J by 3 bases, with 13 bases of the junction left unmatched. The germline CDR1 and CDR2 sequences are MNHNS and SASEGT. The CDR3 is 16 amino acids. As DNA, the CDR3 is TGTGCCAGCAGTTCGGTGCCTAGCGGAGCCTTCTACGAGCAGTACTTC. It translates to CASSSVPSGAFYEQYF.

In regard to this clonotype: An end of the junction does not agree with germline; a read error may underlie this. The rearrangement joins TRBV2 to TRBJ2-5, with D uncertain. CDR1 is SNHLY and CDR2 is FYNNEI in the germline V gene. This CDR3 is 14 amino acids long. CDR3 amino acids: CACSEVVGQETQYF. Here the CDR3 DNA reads TGTGCCTGCAGTGAAGTAGTAGGACAAGAGACCCAGTACTTC.

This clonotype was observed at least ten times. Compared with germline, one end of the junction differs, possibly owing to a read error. The CDR3 is CASSLDRGNEQFF. Here the CDR3 DNA reads TGTGCTAGCAGCTTAGACCGGGGGAATGAGCAGTTCTTC. This chain uses TRBV7-7 with TRBJ2-1; a possible D gene is TRBD2 (6 bases). Germline V gene data show CDR1 as SSHAT and CDR2 as FNYEAQ (reference sequence). The CDR3 consists of 13 residues.

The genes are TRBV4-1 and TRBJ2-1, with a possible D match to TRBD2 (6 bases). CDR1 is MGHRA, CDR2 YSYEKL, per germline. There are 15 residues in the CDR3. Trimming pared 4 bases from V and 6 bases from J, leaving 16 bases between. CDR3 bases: TGCGCCAGCAGCCCCGGGGGACTTCAGATCAATGAGCAGTTCTTC. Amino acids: CASSPGGLQINEQFF.

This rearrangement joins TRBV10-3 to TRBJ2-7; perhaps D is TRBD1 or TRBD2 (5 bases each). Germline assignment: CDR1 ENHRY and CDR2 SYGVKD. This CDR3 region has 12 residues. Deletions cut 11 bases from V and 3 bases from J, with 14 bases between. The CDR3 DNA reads TGTGCCGTCACGGACACTAGCTACGAGCAGTACTTC. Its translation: CAVTDTSYEQYF.

In nucleotides, the CDR3 is TGTGCCAGCAGCTTTGCGGTACTAGGGAATGAGCAGTTCTTC. Amino acid sequence: CASSFAVLGNEQFF. This rearrangement joins TRBV7-2 to TRBJ2-1; TRBD2 might be the D (5 bases). V lost 3 bases and J lost 7, with 13 bases in between. CDR3 length: 14 residues. The germline gives CDR1 SGHTA, CDR2 FQGNSA. The variable domain in full, with the rest retrieved from reference TRBV7-2 and TRBJ2-1, is GAGVSQSPSNKVTEKGKDVELRCDPISGHTALYWYRQSLGQGLEFLIYFQGNSAPDKSGLPSDRFSAERTGGSVSTLTIQRTQQEDSAVYLCASSFAVLGNEQFFGPGTRLTVL.

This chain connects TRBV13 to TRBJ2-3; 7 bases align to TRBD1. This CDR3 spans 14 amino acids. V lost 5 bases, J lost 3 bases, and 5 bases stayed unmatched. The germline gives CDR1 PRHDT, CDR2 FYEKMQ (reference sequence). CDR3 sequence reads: CASSPVTGTDTQYF. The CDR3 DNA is TGTGCCAGCAGCCCGGTGACAGGGACAGATACGCAGTATTTT.

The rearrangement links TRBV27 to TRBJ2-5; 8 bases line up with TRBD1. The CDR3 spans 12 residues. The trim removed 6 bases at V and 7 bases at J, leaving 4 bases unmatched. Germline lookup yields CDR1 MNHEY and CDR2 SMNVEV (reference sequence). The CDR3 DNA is TGTGCCAGCAGCGACAGGGGAGGGACCCAGTACTTC. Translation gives CASSDRGGTQYF.

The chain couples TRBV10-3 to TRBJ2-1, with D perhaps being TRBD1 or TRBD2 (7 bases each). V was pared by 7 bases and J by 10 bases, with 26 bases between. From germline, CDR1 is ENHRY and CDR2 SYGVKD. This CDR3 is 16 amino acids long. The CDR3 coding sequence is TGTGCCATCAAGAAGGGGGCTAGCGGCACCTCAGTGGAGCAGTTCTTC. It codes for CAIKKGASGTSVEQFF.

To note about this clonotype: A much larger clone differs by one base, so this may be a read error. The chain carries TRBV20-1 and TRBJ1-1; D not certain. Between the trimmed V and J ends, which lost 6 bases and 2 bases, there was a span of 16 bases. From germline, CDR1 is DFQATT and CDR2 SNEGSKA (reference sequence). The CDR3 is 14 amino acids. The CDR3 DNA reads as TGCAGTGCCCTAAAAGGAGGCGCAAACACTGAAGCTTTCTTT. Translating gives CSALKGGANTEAFF.

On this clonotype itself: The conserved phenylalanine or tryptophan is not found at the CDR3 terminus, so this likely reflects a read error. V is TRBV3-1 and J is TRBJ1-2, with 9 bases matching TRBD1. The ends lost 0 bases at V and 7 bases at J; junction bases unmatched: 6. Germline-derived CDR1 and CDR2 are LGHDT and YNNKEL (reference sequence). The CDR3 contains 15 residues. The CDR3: CASSQDQGQGRGYTI. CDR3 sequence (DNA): TGTGCCAGCAGCCAAGATCAGGGACAGGGTCGTGGCTACACCATC.

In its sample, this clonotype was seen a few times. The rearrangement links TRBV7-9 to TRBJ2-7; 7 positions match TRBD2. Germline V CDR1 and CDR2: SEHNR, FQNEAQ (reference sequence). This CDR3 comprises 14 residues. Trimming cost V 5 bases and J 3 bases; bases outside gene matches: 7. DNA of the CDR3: TGTGCCAGCAGCCAGTCGGAGCGGGACTACGAGCAGTACTTC. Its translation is CASSQSERDYEQYF. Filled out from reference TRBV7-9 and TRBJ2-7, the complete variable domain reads DTGVSQNPRHKITKRGQNVTFRCDPISEHNRLYWYRQTLGQGPEFLTYFQNEAQLEKSRLLSDRFSAERPKGSFSTLEIQRTEQGDSAMYLCASSQSERDYEQYFGPGTRLTVT.

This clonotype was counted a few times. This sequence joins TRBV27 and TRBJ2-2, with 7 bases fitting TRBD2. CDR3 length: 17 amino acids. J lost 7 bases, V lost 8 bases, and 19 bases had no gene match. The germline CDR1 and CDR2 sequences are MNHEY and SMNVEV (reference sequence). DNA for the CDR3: TGTGCCAGCGGCCTCATCGCTCGGGGCCCGGGGGGCGGGGAGCTGTTTTTT. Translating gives CASGLIARGPGGGELFF.

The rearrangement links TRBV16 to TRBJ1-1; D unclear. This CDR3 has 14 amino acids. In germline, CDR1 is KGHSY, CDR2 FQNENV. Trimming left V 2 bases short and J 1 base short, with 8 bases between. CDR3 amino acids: CASSQSVRNTEAFF. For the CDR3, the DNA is TGTGCCAGCAGCCAAAGTGTCAGGAACACTGAAGCTTTCTTT.

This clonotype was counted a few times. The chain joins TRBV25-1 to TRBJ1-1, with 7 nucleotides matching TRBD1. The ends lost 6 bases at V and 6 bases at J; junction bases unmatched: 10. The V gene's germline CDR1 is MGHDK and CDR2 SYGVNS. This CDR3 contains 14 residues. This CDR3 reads CASSLGTANAEAFF. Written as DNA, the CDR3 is TGTGCCAGCAGCTTAGGGACAGCCAACGCTGAAGCTTTCTTT.

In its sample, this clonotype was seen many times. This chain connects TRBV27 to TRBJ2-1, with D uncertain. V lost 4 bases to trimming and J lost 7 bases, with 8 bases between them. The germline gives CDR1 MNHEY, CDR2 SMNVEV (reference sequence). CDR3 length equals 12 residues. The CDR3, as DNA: TGTGCCAGCAGTTCATACCGGAATGAGCAGTTCTTC. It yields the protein CASSSYRNEQFF.

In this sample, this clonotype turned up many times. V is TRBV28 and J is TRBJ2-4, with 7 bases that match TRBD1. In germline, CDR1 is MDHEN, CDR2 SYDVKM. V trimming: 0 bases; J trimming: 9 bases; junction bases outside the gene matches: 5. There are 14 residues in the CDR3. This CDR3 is CASSLWLQGTIQYF. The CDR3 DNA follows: TGTGCCAGCAGTTTATGGTTACAGGGGACCATTCAGTACTTC. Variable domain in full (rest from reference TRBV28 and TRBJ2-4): DVKVTQSSRYLVKRTGEKVFLECVQDMDHENMFWYRQDPGLGLRLIYFSYDVKMKEKGDIPEGYSVSREKKERFSLILESASTNQTSMYLCASSLWLQGTIQYFGAGTRLSVL.

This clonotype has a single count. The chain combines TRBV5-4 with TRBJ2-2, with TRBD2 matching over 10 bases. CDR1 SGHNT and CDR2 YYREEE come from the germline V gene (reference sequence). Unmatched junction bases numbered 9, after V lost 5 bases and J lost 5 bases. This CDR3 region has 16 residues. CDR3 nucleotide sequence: TGTGCCAGCAGTCCCTCAGCGGGAGGGGATACCGGGGAGCTGTTTTTT. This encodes CASSPSAGGDTGELFF.

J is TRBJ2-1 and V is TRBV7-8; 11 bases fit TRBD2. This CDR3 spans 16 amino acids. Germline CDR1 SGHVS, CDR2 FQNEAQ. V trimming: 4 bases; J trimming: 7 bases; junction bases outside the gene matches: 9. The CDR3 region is CASSYILAGGGNEQFF. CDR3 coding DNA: TGTGCCAGCAGCTACATTCTAGCGGGAGGTGGGAATGAGCAGTTCTTC. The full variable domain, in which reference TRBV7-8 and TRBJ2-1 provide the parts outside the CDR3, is GAGVSQSPRYKVAKRGQDVALRCDPISGHVSLFWYQQALGQGPEFLTYFQNEAQLDKSGLPSDRFFAERPEGSVSTLKIQRTQQEDSAVYLCASSYILAGGGNEQFFGPGTRLTVL.

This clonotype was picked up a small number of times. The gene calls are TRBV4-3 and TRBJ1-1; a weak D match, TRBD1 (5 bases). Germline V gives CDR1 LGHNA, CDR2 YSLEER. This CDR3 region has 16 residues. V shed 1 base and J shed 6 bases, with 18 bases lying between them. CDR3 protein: CASSQGPRDWIAEAFF. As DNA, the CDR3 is TGCGCCAGCAGCCAAGGTCCCCGGGACTGGATTGCTGAAGCTTTCTTT.

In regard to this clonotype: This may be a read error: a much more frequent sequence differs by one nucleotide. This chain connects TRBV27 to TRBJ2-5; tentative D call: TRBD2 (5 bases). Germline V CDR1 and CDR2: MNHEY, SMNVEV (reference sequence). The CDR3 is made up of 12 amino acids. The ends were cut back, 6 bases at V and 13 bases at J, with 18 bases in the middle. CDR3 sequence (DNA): TGTGCCAGCAGATCGGAGGCTTCCCATTGGTACTTC. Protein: CASRSEASHWYF.

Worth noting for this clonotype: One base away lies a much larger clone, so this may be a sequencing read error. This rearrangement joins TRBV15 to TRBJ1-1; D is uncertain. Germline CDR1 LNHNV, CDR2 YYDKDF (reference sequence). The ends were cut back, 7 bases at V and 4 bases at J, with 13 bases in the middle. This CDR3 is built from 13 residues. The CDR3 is CATISVAGTEAFF. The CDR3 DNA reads TGTGCCACCATCAGTGTTGCAGGCACTGAAGCTTTCTTT.

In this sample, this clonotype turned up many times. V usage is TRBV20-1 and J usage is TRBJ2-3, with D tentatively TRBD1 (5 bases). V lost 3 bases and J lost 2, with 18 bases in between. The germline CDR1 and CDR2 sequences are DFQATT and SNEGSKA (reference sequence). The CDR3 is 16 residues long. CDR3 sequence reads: CSASAPNRNPTDTQYF. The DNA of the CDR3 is TGCAGTGCTAGTGCCCCGAACAGGAACCCCACAGATACGCAGTATTTT.

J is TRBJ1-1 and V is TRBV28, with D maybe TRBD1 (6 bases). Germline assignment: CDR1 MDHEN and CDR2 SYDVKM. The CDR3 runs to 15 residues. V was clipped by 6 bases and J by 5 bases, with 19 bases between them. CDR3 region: CASSPPLGGTTEAFF. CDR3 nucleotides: TGTGCCAGCAGCCCACCTTTGGGGGGCACGACTGAAGCTTTCTTT.

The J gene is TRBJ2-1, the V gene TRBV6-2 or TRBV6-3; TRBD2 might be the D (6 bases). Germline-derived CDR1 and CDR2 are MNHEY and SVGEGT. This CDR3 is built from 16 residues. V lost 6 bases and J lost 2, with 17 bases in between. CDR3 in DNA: TGTGCCAGCAGGACGAGGGACTCAGTCGCCTACAATGAGCAGTTCTTC. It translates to CASRTRDSVAYNEQFF.

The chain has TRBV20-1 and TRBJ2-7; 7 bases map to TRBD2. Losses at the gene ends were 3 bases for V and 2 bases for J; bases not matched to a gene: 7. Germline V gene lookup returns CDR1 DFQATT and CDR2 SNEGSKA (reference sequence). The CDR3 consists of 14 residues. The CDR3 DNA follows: TGCAGTGCTAGTATGGCGGGAGACACCTACGAGCAGTACTTC. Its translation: CSASMAGDTYEQYF.

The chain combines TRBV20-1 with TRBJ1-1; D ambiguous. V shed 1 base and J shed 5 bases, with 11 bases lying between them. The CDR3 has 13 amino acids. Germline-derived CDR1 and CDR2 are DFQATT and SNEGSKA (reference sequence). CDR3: CSARVGIWTEAFF. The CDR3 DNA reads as TGCAGTGCTAGAGTGGGCATCTGGACTGAAGCTTTCTTT.